Following are 21 T cell receptor beta chains from one sample sequenced in a study of shared T cell receptors in the human thymus. Profiling relied on immunoSEQ multiplex PCR, and the TCRdb table lists in-frame clones only, not all of them. The repertoire consists of more than 300,000 clones, with about 95% occurring once and the leading ten covering about 0.02%. The sample was thymocytes. Every receptor here comes from a human donor.

The chain couples TRBV7-2 to TRBJ2-3; the D gene is possibly TRBD2 (5 bases). Germline CDR1 reads SGHTA; CDR2 reads FQGNSA. The CDR3 covers 17 residues. The ends were cut back, 4 bases at V and 4 bases at J, with 21 bases in the middle. CDR3 in DNA: TGTGCCAGCAGCTGCGAGGGTGGGCGGCTGATGGCAGATACGCAGTATTTT. Amino acids: CASSCEGGRLMADTQYF.

The rearrangement links TRBV7-9 to TRBJ2-2; TRBD1 matches at 7 bases. The V segment lost 5 bases and the J segment 6 bases; nucleotides outside the gene matches: 9. Germline CDR1 SEHNR, CDR2 FQNEAQ (reference sequence). This CDR3 region has 15 residues. DNA of the CDR3: TGTGCCAGCAGCCCCCGACAGGGTCAGTCCGGGGAGCTGTTTTTT. This sequence encodes CASSPRQGQSGELFF.

The chain employs TRBV5-5 and TRBJ2-7; perhaps TRBD2 as D (6 bases). This CDR3 is 15 amino acids long. Germline-derived CDR1 and CDR2 are SGHKS and YYEKEE (reference sequence). V was cut by 2 bases and J by 3 bases, with 15 bases left in between. CDR3 protein: CASSFEWRGDYEQYF. CDR3 bases: TGTGCCAGCAGCTTTGAGTGGAGGGGCGACTACGAGCAGTACTTC.

The V and J genes are TRBV6-1 and TRBJ1-3, with D perhaps TRBD1 (5 bases). Germline CDR1 MNHNS, CDR2 SASEGT. V was trimmed by 6 bases and J by 3 bases, leaving 15 bases between them. CDR3 length: 15 residues. The CDR3 reads CASRRRGGFGNTIYF. The CDR3 region has the DNA TGTGCCAGCAGGAGGAGGGGTGGATTTGGAAACACCATATATTTT.

The V and J genes are TRBV6-1 and TRBJ2-1, with 10 bases identical to TRBD2. J was trimmed by 8 bases and V by 6 bases; bases with no gene match: 7. The CDR3 is made up of 14 amino acids. Germline V gene data show CDR1 as MNHNS and CDR2 as SASEGT. CDR3 in DNA: TGTGCCAGCAGGGTGGCTAGCGGGAGCGATGAGCAGTTCTTC. This codes for CASRVASGSDEQFF.

The V call is TRBV19, the J call TRBJ2-2, with 8 bases identical to TRBD2. After removal of 10 bases from V and 7 bases from J, the junction contained 14 bases not matched to a gene. Germline CDR1 reads LNHDA; CDR2 reads SQIVND (reference sequence). The CDR3 totals 15 residues. Here the CDR3 reads CATPAGTRVDGELFF. The CDR3 coding sequence is TGTGCCACCCCAGCCGGGACTAGGGTGGACGGGGAGCTGTTTTTT.

The rearrangement joins TRBV27 to TRBJ2-7; possibly TRBD2 for D (7 bases). The germline gives CDR1 MNHEY, CDR2 SMNVEV (reference sequence). This CDR3 has 21 residues. V was shortened by 8 bases and J by 3 bases, with 38 bases between the two germline ends. The chain's CDR3 is CASGGVGTGTTAPQSGYEQYF. CDR3 bases: TGTGCCAGCGGGGGCGTCGGTACAGGGACTACAGCCCCCCAGTCTGGCTACGAGCAGTACTTC.

This chain uses TRBV6-1 with TRBJ2-2; possibly TRBD1 for D (5 bases). Germline V gene data show CDR1 as MNHNS and CDR2 as SASEGT. CDR3 size: 14 residues. The V and J ends lost 8 bases and 1 base respectively, with 11 bases between them. CDR3 bases: TGTGCCAGCCTGGAAGACAGGAACACCGGGGAGCTGTTTTTT. This sequence encodes CASLEDRNTGELFF.

The chain links TRBV5-6 to TRBJ2-7; TRBD1 matches 9 bases. CDR1 and CDR2 (germline): SGHDT, YYEEEE. J gave up 3 bases and V 0 bases, and 4 bases lay outside the gene matches. The CDR3 is 15 amino acids. The CDR3 DNA follows: TGTGCCAGCAGCTTGGATCGGACAGGGGTCTACGAGCAGTACTTC. Translating it yields CASSLDRTGVYEQYF.

This rearrangement joins TRBV28 to TRBJ2-7, with D possibly TRBD1 on 5 matching bases. Germline CDR1 and CDR2: MDHEN and SYDVKM. This CDR3 spans 17 amino acids. Trimming stripped 2 bases from V and 3 bases from J, with 20 bases between. CDR3 sequence reads: CASSLDPGHLTYYEQYF. CDR3 bases: TGTGCCAGCAGTTTAGACCCTGGACATCTAACCTACTACGAGCAGTACTTC.

This chain joins TRBV19 and TRBJ2-1, with TRBD2 identical over 7 bases. The CDR3 totals 18 residues. Trimming removed 3 bases from V and 2 bases from J; junction bases left unmatched: 13. Looked up from germline, CDR1 is LNHDA and CDR2 is SQIVND (reference sequence). The CDR3 DNA follows: TGTGCCAGTAGTATTCTCGGTTGGCGGGAGACCCCCTACAATGAGCAGTTCTTC. This codes for CASSILGWRETPYNEQFF.

A single count supports this clone. V and J are TRBV9 and TRBJ2-2, with D possibly matching TRBD2 (6 bases). Germline V CDR1 and CDR2: SGDLS, YYNGEE. Deletions cut 0 bases from V and 0 bases from J, with 12 bases between. The CDR3 totals 17 residues. This CDR3 reads CASSVGPPGANTGELFF. DNA for the CDR3: TGTGCCAGCAGCGTAGGGCCCCCGGGGGCGAACACCGGGGAGCTGTTTTTT.

The J gene is TRBJ1-5, the V gene TRBV6-1; D is ambiguous. CDR3 length: 11 amino acids. Germline CDR1 MNHNS, CDR2 SASEGT. V lost 4 bases and J lost 7, with 5 bases in between. The CDR3 DNA reads TGTGCCAGCAGTGCGCGACAGCCCCAGCATTTT. Encoded protein: CASSARQPQHF.

The rearrangement uses TRBV28 and TRBJ2-7, with 9 bases lining up with TRBD2. After removal of 2 bases from V and 0 bases from J, the junction contained 8 bases not matched to a gene. Per the germline V gene, CDR1 is MDHEN and CDR2 is SYDVKM. This CDR3 has 17 amino acids. The CDR3: CASSLGLAGRFSYEQYF. Here the CDR3 DNA reads TGTGCCAGCAGTTTAGGTCTAGCGGGAAGGTTCTCCTACGAGCAGTACTTC.

V is TRBV6-6 and J is TRBJ2-7; 7 nucleotides align to TRBD1. The CDR3 totals 15 residues. Germline V CDR1 and CDR2: MNHNY, SVGAGI (reference sequence). V shed 6 bases, J shed 0 bases, and the junction held 8 bases outside the gene matches. CDR3 DNA sequence: TGTGCCAGCAGATCCGACAGGGAGCTCTCCTACGAGCAGTACTTC. This sequence encodes CASRSDRELSYEQYF.

V gene TRBV6-5 combines with J gene TRBJ2-3; 9 positions agree with TRBD2. The CDR3 totals 14 residues. Germline-derived CDR1 and CDR2 are MNHEY and SVGAGI. V shed 2 bases and J 3 bases; nucleotides not matched to a gene: 0. Here the CDR3 reads CASSYSGGTDTQYF. DNA of the CDR3: TGTGCCAGCAGTTACAGCGGGGGGACAGATACGCAGTATTTT.

The chain combines TRBV7-2 with TRBJ2-7; D is ambiguous. The CDR3 runs to 13 residues. The germline gives CDR1 SGHTA, CDR2 FQGNSA. Trimming stripped 5 bases from V and 0 bases from J, with 8 bases between. The CDR3 protein is CASSLSRSYEQYF. CDR3 nucleotide sequence: TGTGCCAGCAGCCTGTCCCGCTCCTACGAGCAGTACTTC.

The V call is TRBV13, the J call TRBJ2-2; 9 nucleotides match TRBD1. The CDR3 has 18 amino acids. Trimming at V came to 1 base and at J to 6 bases, leaving 12 bases not matched to a gene. CDR1 PRHDT and CDR2 FYEKMQ come from the germline V gene (reference sequence). CDR3 bases: TGTGCCAGCAGCTTAGATTGTGGTGTGACAGGGGGGTCCGGGGAGCTGTTTTTT. Encoded protein: CASSLDCGVTGGSGELFF.

The CDR3 DNA reads TGTGCCAGCAGTTCCGGGACAGGGGATTCTCAGCCCCAGCATTTT. As protein: CASSSGTGDSQPQHF. This rearrangement joins TRBV28 to TRBJ1-5; TRBD1 matches 10 bases. With V trimmed by 4 bases and J by 6 bases, 6 bases remained unmatched. Germline-derived CDR1 and CDR2 are MDHEN and SYDVKM. The CDR3 consists of 15 residues. Combining the CDR3 with reference TRBV28 and TRBJ1-5 gives the whole variable domain DVKVTQSSRYLVKRTGEKVFLECVQDMDHENMFWYRQDPGLGLRLIYFSYDVKMKEKGDIPEGYSVSREKKERFSLILESASTNQTSMYLCASSSGTGDSQPQHFGDGTRLSIL.

V usage is TRBV6-1 and J usage is TRBJ1-1; D might be TRBD1 (6 bases). The germline V gene has CDR1 MNHNS and CDR2 SASEGT. V shed 7 bases and J shed 0 bases, with 15 bases lying between them. This CDR3 spans 15 amino acids. The chain's CDR3 is CASKKDSSMNTEAFF. As DNA, the CDR3 is TGTGCCAGCAAAAAGGACAGCTCGATGAACACTGAAGCTTTCTTT.

This chain joins TRBV7-3 and TRBJ2-3, with 9 bases identical to TRBD2. Germline CDR1 reads SGHTA; CDR2 reads FQGTGA. Trimming at V came to 5 bases and at J to 4 bases, leaving 10 bases not matched to a gene. The CDR3 runs to 16 residues. DNA of the CDR3: TGTGCCAGCAGCCTAAGGCGGGAGGGGTTTCCAGATACGCAGTATTTT. Its translation is CASSLRREGFPDTQYF.